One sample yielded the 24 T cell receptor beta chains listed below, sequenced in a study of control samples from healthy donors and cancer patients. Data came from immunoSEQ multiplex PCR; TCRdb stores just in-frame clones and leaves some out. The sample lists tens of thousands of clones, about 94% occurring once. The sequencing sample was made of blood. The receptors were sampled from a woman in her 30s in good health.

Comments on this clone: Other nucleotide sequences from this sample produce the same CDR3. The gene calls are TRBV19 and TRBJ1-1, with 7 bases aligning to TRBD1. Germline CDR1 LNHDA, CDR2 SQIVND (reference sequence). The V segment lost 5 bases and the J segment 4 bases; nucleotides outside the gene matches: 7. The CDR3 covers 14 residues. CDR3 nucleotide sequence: TGTGCCAGTAGTGTCAAGACAGGGAGCACTGAAGCTTTCTTT. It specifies CASSVKTGSTEAFF.

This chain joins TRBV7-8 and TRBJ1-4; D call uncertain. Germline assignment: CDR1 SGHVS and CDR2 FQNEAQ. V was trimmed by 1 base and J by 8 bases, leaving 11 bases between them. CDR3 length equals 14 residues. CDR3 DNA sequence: TGTGCCAGCAGCTTAGTATCGGTAGGCGAAAAACTGTTTTTT. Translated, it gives CASSLVSVGEKLFF.

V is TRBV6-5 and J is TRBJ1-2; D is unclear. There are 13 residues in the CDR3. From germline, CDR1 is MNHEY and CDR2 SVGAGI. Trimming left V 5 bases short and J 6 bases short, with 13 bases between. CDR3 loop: CASSTGRVNGYTF. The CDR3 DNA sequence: TGTGCCAGCAGTACTGGGAGGGTGAATGGCTACACCTTC.

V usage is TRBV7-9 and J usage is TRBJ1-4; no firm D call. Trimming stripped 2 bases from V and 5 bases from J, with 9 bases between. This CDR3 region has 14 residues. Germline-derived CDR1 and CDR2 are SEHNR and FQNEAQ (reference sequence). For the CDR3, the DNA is TGTGCCAGCAGCTTACGGATCGGGAATGAAAAACTGTTTTTT. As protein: CASSLRIGNEKLFF.

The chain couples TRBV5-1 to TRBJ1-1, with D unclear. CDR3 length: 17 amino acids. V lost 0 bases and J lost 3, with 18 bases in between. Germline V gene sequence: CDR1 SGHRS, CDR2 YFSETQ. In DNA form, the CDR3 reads TGCGCCAGCAGCTTGGTTGCGACGGCGGACCCATACACTGAAGCTTTCTTT. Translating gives CASSLVATADPYTEAFF. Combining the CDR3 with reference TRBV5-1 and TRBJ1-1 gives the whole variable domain KAGVTQTPRYLIKTRGQQVTLSCSPISGHRSVSWYQQTPGQGLQFLFEYFSETQRNKGNFPGRFSGRQFSNSRSEMNVSTLELGDSALYLCASSLVATADPYTEAFFGQGTRLTVV.

The CDR3 loop is CASNLGKNTEAFF. As DNA, the CDR3 is TGTGCCAGTAATTTAGGGAAGAACACTGAAGCTTTCTTT. The chain combines TRBV19 with TRBJ1-1, with unresolved D. V gave up 7 bases and J gave up 1 base, with 10 bases separating them. This CDR3 comprises 13 residues. Per the germline V gene, CDR1 is LNHDA and CDR2 is SQIVND (reference sequence).

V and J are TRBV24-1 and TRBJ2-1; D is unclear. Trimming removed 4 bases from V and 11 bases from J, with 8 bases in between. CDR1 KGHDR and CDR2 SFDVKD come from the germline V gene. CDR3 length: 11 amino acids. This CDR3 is CATSERNQQFF. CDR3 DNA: TGTGCCACCAGTGAACGGAATCAGCAGTTCTTC.

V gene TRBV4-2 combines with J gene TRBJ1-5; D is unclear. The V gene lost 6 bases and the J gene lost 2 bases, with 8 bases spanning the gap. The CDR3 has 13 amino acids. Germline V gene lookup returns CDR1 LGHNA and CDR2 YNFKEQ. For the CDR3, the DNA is TGTGCCAGCAGTCCCTTGGGCAATCAGCCCCAGCATTTT. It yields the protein CASSPLGNQPQHF.

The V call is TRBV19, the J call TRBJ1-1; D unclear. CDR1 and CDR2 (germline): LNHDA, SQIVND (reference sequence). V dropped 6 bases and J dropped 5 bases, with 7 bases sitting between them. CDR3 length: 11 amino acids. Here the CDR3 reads CASRYRTEAFF. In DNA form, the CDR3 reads TGTGCCAGTAGATACCGGACTGAAGCTTTCTTT.

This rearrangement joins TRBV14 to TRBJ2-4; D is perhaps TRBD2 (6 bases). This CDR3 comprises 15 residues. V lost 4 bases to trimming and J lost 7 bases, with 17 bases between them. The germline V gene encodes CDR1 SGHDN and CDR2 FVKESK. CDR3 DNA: TGTGCCAGCAGCCGGGGCCCGGGGCTAGCGAACATTCAGTACTTC. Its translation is CASSRGPGLANIQYF. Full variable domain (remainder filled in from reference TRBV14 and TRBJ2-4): EAGVTQFPSHSVIEKGQTVTLRCDPISGHDNLYWYRRVMGKEIKFLLHFVKESKQDESGMPNNRFLAERTGGTYSTLKVQPAELEDSGVYFCASSRGPGLANIQYFGAGTRLSVL.

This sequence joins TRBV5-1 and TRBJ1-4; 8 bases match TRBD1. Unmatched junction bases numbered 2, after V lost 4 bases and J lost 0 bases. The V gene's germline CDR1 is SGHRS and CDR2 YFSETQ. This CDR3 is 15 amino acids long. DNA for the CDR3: TGCGCCAGCAGCGGACAGGGTGCAACTAATGAAAAACTGTTTTTT. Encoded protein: CASSGQGATNEKLFF.

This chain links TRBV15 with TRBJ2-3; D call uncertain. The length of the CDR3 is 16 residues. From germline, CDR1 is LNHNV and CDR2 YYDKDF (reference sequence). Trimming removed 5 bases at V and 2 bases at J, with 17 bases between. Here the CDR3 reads CATSRWSIPSTDTQYF. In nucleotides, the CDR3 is TGTGCCACCAGCCGCTGGTCTATACCCTCCACAGATACGCAGTATTTT. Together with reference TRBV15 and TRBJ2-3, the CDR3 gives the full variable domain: DAMVIQNPRYQVTQFGKPVTLSCSQTLNHNVMYWYQQKSSQAPKLLFHYYDKDFNNEADTPDNFQSRRPNTSFCFLDIRSPGLGDTAMYLCATSRWSIPSTDTQYFGPGTRLTVL.

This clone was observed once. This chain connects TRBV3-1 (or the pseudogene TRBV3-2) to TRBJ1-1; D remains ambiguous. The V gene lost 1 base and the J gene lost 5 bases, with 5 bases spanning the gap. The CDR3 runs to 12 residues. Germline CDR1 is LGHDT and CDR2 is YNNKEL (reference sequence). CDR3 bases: TGTGCCAGCAGCCAAGTGGGGACTGAAGCTTTCTTT. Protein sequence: CASSQVGTEAFF.

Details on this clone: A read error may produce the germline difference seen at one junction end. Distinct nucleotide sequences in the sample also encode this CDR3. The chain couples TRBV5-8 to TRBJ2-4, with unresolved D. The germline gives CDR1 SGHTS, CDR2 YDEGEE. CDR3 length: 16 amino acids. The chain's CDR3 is CASITINWGAKNIQYF. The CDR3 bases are TGCGCCAGCATAACGATCAACTGGGGAGCCAAAAACATTCAGTACTTC. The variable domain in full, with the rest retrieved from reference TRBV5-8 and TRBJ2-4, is EAGVTQSPTHLIKTRGQQATLRCSPISGHTSVYWYQQALGLGLQFLLWYDEGEERNRGNFPPRFSGRQFPNYSSELNVNALELEDSALYLCASITINWGAKNIQYFGAGTRLSVL.

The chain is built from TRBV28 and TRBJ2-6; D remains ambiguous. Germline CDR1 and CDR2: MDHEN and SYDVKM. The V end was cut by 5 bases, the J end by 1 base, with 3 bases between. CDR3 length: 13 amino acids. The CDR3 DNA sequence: TGTGCCAGCAGTGCATCTGGGGCCAACGTCCTGACTTTC. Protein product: CASSASGANVLTF.

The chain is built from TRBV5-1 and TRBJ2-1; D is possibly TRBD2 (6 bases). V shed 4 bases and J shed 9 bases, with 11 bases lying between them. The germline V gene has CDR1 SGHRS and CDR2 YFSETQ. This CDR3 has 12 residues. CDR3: CASSVGTLEQFF. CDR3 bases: TGCGCCAGCAGCGTCGGGACTCTTGAGCAGTTCTTC.

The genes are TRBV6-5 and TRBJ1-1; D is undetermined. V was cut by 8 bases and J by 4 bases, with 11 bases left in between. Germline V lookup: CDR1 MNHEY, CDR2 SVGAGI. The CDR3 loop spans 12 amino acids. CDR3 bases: TGTGCCAGCTGCATGTGGGTCACTGAAGCTTTCTTT. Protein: CASCMWVTEAFF.

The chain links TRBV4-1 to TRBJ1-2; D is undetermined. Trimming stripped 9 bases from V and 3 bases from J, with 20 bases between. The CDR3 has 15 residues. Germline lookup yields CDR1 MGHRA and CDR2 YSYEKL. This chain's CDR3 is CASHSQDRDDYGYTF. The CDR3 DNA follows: TGCGCCAGTCACAGCCAAGACCGGGATGACTATGGCTACACCTTC.

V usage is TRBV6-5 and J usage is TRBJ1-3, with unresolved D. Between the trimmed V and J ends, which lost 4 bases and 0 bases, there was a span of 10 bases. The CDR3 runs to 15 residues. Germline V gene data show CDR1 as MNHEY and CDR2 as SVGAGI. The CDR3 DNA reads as TGTGCCAGCAGTTCAGGAAGCATCTCTGGAAACACCATATATTTT. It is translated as CASSSGSISGNTIYF.

CDR3 region: CASSLGLAEDTQYF. CDR3 nucleotides: TGTGCCAGCAGTCTCGGACTAGCAGAAGATACGCAGTATTTT. V is TRBV7-3 and J is TRBJ2-3, with 8 positions matching TRBD2. Germline V lookup: CDR1 SGHTA, CDR2 FQGTGA. The trim removed 6 bases at V and 5 bases at J, leaving 7 bases unmatched. This CDR3 contains 14 residues.

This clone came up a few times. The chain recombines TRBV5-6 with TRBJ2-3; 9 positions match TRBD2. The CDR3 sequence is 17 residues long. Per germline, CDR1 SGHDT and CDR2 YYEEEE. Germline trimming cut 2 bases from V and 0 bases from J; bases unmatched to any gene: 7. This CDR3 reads CASSFWASGVSTDTQYF. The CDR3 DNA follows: TGTGCCAGCAGCTTCTGGGCTAGCGGGGTGAGCACAGATACGCAGTATTTT.

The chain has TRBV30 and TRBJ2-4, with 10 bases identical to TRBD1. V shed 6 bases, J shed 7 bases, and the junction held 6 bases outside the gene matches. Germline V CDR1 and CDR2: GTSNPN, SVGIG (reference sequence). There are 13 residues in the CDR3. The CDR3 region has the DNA TGTGCCTGCCACGACAGGGGGCGCAACATTCAGTACTTC. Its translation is CACHDRGRNIQYF.

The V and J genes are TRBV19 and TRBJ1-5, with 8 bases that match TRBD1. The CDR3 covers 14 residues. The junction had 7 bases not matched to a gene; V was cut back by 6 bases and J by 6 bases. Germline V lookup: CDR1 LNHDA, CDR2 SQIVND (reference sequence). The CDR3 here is CASRDRANTQPQHF. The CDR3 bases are TGTGCCAGTAGGGACAGGGCCAACACTCAGCCCCAGCATTTT.

In DNA, the CDR3 is TGTGCCAGCAGCTTGCCCCGGGAGTCGGGTGACCAGTACTTC. Protein sequence: CASSLPRESGDQYF. The chain recombines TRBV7-9 with TRBJ2-5; D possibly corresponds to TRBD2 (6 bases). The CDR3 is made up of 14 amino acids. The germline V and J ends were trimmed by 3 bases and 10 bases, with 18 bases remaining between them. CDR1 is SEHNR and CDR2 is FQNEAQ in the germline V gene (reference sequence).